The clone carrying this TCR beta chain was seen a single time. Its target is unknown. This record comes from a study of T cell responses to AZD1222 COVID-19 vaccine. Study-wide findings and caveats: Seropositive AZD1222 recipients at baseline numbered only five or six. Spike-specific TCR breadth and depth were elevated following two AZD1222 doses.

The assay was immunoSEQ multiplex PCR, and TCRdb's table has in-frame clones only and misses some. The table has about 180,000 clones, 80% to 95% seen once. V was clipped by 4 bases and J by 4 bases; unmatched bases: 8. Germline V gene lookup returns CDR1 LGHDT and CDR2 YNNKEL (reference sequence). This CDR3 has 17 residues. The receptor comes from an adult who received the MenACWY meningococcal vaccine as a control. This material consisted of peripheral blood, taken 28 days after the second dose of the MenACWY control vaccine. The chain couples TRBV3-1 (or the pseudogene TRBV3-2) to TRBJ1-3; TRBD1 matches at 12 bases. The chain's CDR3 is CASSPTRGTGGGNTIYF. The CDR3 bases are TGTGCCAGCAGCCCCACGCGGGGGACAGGGGGCGGAAACACCATATATTTT.